This TCR beta chain is drawn from a study of vaccination effects on CD4 cells after COVID-19. Study-wide findings and caveats: Clonal contraction was marked in infection- and vaccine-induced clones late after vaccination. In vaccinees who were healthy, merely 1 out of 255 vaccine-induced clones cross-reacted with common cold coronaviruses.

CDR1 and CDR2 from the germline V gene are SQVTM and ANQGSEA. Deletions cut 4 bases from V and 0 bases from J, with 11 bases between. This CDR3 is built from 14 residues. Measured with immunoSEQ multiplex PCR; TCRdb has only the in-frame clones, and not every one. The table shows around 14,000 clones, with over 60% occurring only once. Sequencing was preceded by expansion of antigen-specific CD4+ T cells with viral peptide pools in the ViraFEST assay. The culture ran for less than 12 days, and then CD4+ T cells were isolated. Of the BNT162b2 and mRNA-1273 vaccines, participants received two doses of one or the other. At days 3 and 7, half of the medium was exchanged for IL-2 medium. Details on this clone: Its antigen is as yet unknown.

The sample here was CD4+ T cells from PBMCs cultured with SARS-CoV-2 spike peptides, taken after COVID-19 vaccination. The sequence derives from a human donor who received a COVID-19 vaccine. V usage is TRBV29-1 and J usage is TRBJ2-3, with unresolved D. The CDR3 DNA follows: TGCAGCGTTGCGGTCCTTCCGAGCACAGATACGCAGTATTTT. Translating gives CSVAVLPSTDTQYF.